Sequencing of this T cell receptor (beta chain) was carried out in a study of OX40 agonist ivuxolimab in advanced cancers. Study details: The study gave patients intravenous ivuxolimab at 0.01 to 10 mg/kg every 2 weeks. Three patients, one with hepatocellular carcinoma and two with cutaneous melanoma, responded partially.

This CDR3 contains 12 residues. V shed 5 bases and J shed 8 bases, with 10 bases lying between them. Germline loops: CDR1 SGHVS, CDR2 FNYEAQ. The protocol was immunoSEQ multiplex PCR, while the TCRdb copy is restricted to in-frame clones and leaves out a portion. The data show more than 80,000 clones, 80% to 90% seen once. The specimen comprised CD4+ or CD8+ T cells sorted from blood, sampled in a trial of the OX40 agonist ivuxolimab. This sequence originates from an adult with an advanced solid tumor such as melanoma, head and neck, liver or kidney cancer. The chain has TRBV7-6 and TRBJ2-1; perhaps TRBD2 as D (5 bases). In nucleotides, the CDR3 is TGTGCCAGCAGCATTACTAGTGATGAGCAGTTCTTC. This codes for CASSITSDEQFF.